The rows below give T cell receptor beta chains drawn from one sample of a study of T cell responses to AZD1222 COVID-19 vaccine. Using immunoSEQ multiplex PCR, the repertoire was profiled, and TCRdb retains in-frame clones only, with some absent. The sample includes roughly 100,000 clones, about 89% seen only once; the top ten take 2.5% to 4%. This specimen was peripheral blood, taken 28 days after the second dose of the MenACWY control vaccine. These receptors came from an adult who received the MenACWY meningococcal vaccine as a control. Each CDR3 is given with its conserved first and last residue. D genes are given only for firm matches. Expanded clones get a size class; other rows say once, few or many, or leave the size out.

. | TRBJ1-4 | TRBD1 | TRBV4-1 | TGCGCCAGCAGCCAAGACAGGGGGCTCAGTGAAAAACTGTTTTTT | CASSQDRGLSEKLFF
. | TRBJ1-4 | . | TRBV7-9 | TGTGCCAGCAGCTTGGGCGGGACGGTAGACGAAAAACTGTTTTTT | CASSLGGTVDEKLFF
. | TRBJ1-2 | TRBD1 | TRBV7-2 | TGTGCCAGCAGGTTCGGACAGGGGAACTATGGCTACACCTTC | CASRFGQGNYGYTF
. | TRBJ2-6 | TRBD1 | TRBV7-3 | TGTGCCAGCAGCCCTTTACAGGGGGCGCGTACTGGGGCCAACGTCCTGACTTTC | CASSPLQGARTGANVLTF
. | TRBJ1-2 | TRBD1 | TRBV10-3 | TGTGCCATCAGTGAATCAGGGGGCTATGGCTACACCTTC | CAISESGGYGYTF
. | TRBJ1-4 | . | TRBV7-9 | TGTGCCAGCAGCTTAGGAGGATACGGGGGGGATGAAAAACTGTTTTTT | CASSLGGYGGDEKLFF
few | TRBJ1-2 | . | TRBV28 | TGTGCCAGCAAACCCCTGACGGAAGACTATGGCTACACCTTC | CASKPLTEDYGYTF
. | TRBJ2-7 | TRBD1 | TRBV23-1 | TGCGCCAGCAGTCAAACGGACAGGGGTCCCTTCTACGAGCAGTACTTC | CASSQTDRGPFYEQYF
few | TRBJ2-3 | . | TRBV20-1 | TGCCGGGGGGCTTCGGCAGATACGCAGTATTTT | CRGASADTQYF
. | TRBJ1-3 | . | TRBV6-1 | TGTGCCAGCAGTTTGGGCAGACAGTCTGGAAACACCATATATTTT | CASSLGRQSGNTIYF
. | TRBJ2-7 | . | TRBV9 | TGTGCCAGCAGCGTTCCTCGGAACGAGCAGTACTTC | CASSVPRNEQYF
. | TRBJ2-7 | . | TRBV7-2 | TGTGCCAGCAGCTTTGACAAACGAGGGGAGCAGTACTTC | CASSFDKRGEQYF
. | TRBJ1-1 | . | TRBV18 | TGTGCCAGCTCAGCACAGGGTAACACTGAAGCTTTCTTT | CASSAQGNTEAFF
. | TRBJ2-5 | . | TRBV28 | TGTGCCAGCAGCTCTCTTTTGCAGCTCCAAGAGACCCAGTACTTC | CASSSLLQLQETQYF
. | TRBJ1-1 | TRBD1 | TRBV7-8 | TGTGCCAGCAGCTTAGTGACTTTGAGACAGGGATCCCACACTGAAGCTTTCTTT | CASSLVTLRQGSHTEAFF
once | TRBJ2-1 | TRBD2 | TRBV7-3 | TGTGCCAGCAGCACACGTAGTTTGCGGGGGGCCTTCCCCCATGAGCAGTTCTTC | CASSTRSLRGAFPHEQFF
. | TRBJ1-5 | . | TRBV2 | TGTGCCAGCAGTTCGGGACCCCGGCCCCAGCATTTT | CASSSGPRPQHF
. | TRBJ2-1 | TRBD2 | TRBV5-1 | TGCGCCAGCCAAAGCGGGGTCAGCTCCTACAATGAGCAGTTCTTC | CASQSGVSSYNEQFF
. | TRBJ2-5 | . | TRBV28 | TGTGCCAGCAGTTTGAGGGTTCCGGAGACCCAGTACTTC | CASSLRVPETQYF
. | TRBJ1-2 | . | TRBV5-4 | TGTGCCAGCAGCTTGTTCGGAGGCAGCCGTTCAGCCTTC | CASSLFGGSRSAF
. | TRBJ1-2 | . | TRBV29-1 | TGCAGCGTTGGTCTCTATGGCTACACCTTC | CSVGLYGYTF
. | TRBJ2-5 | TRBD2 | TRBV7-2 | TGTGCCAGCAGCTTTAGCGGGGGGCCCGAGACCCAGTACTTC | CASSFSGGPETQYF
. | TRBJ1-4 | . | TRBV6-1 | TGTGCCAGCAGTGATAAGGGAACAACTAATGAAAAACTGTTTTTT | CASSDKGTTNEKLFF
. | TRBJ1-4 | . | TRBV28 | TGTGCCAGCAGTTTCAATGAAAAACTGTTTTTT | CASSFNEKLFF
. | TRBJ2-5 | TRBD1 | TRBV7-3 | TGTGCCAGCAGCTTAACCCATACAGGGGTAGAGACCCAGTACTTC | CASSLTHTGVETQYF
. | TRBJ2-3 | TRBD2 | TRBV10-3 | TGTGCCATCAGTGCGACTCGGACTAGCGGACTAGTCGCAGATACGCAGTATTTT | CAISATRTSGLVADTQYF
. | TRBJ2-7 | . | TRBV7-2 | TGTGCCAGCAGCTTAGGTGTCAGGGGCGGGTACGAGCAGTACTTC | CASSLGVRGGYEQYF
. | TRBJ1-3 | . | TRBV9 | TGTGCCAGCAGCCCACAATTCTCTGGAAACACCATATATTTT | CASSPQFSGNTIYF
. | TRBJ1-1 | . | TRBV6-5 | TGTGCCAGCAGTTACGGGGGGCGTAGGGCTGAAGCTTTCTTT | CASSYGGRRAEAFF
. | TRBJ1-2 | . | TRBV15 | TGTGCCACCAGCAGAGGGCACAGCACCTATGGCTACACCTTC | CATSRGHSTYGYTF
. | TRBJ2-3 | TRBD1 | TRBV19 | TGTGCCAGTACCGACAGGGCAAGCACAGATACGCAGTATTTT | CASTDRASTDTQYF
once | TRBJ1-6 | . | TRBV19 | TGTGCCAGTAGTACACACAGGGCCCATTCACCCCTCCACTTT | CASSTHRAHSPLHF
. | TRBJ1-1 | . | TRBV12-3/TRBV12-4 | TGTGCCAGCAGTTTAGGGGATGGCACTGAAGCTTTCTTT | CASSLGDGTEAFF